Listed here are 16 T cell receptor beta chains from one sample, sequenced in a study of blood T cell repertoires in COVID-19. Some clones are missing from TCRdb's copy, which holds only in-frame ones; the method was immunoSEQ multiplex PCR. Among some 97,000 clones, roughly 87% were seen once, and the ten largest hold approximately 7%. Sequenced: peripheral blood. These receptors all come from a man aged 25-45 years in a cohort sampled during active COVID-19.

This rearrangement joins TRBV23-1 to TRBJ2-5; 10 bases are a match to TRBD1. TRBV23-1 is annotated as an ORF whose role is uncertain. Losses at the gene ends were 7 bases for V and 5 bases for J; bases not matched to a gene: 7. The CDR3 spans 14 residues. CDR3 loop: CASKWDRGRETQYF. In DNA, the CDR3 is TGCGCCAGCAAATGGGACAGGGGAAGGGAGACCCAGTACTTC.

The gene calls are TRBV11-3 and TRBJ2-7; TRBD1 is a possible D gene (5 bases). CDR1 is SGHNT, CDR2 YENEEA, per germline. The CDR3 covers 13 residues. The V and J ends lost 0 bases and 4 bases respectively, with 7 bases between them. The CDR3 sequence is CASSLDRGYEQYF. The CDR3 nucleotides are TGTGCCAGCAGCTTAGATAGGGGATACGAGCAGTACTTC.

This rearrangement joins TRBV9 to TRBJ1-3; weak D call: TRBD1 (5 bases). The CDR3 contains 16 residues. Trimming took off 4 bases at V and 0 bases at J, with 14 bases between the two ends. Germline V gene lookup returns CDR1 SGDLS and CDR2 YYNGEE. CDR3: CASSPWTSLSGNTIYF. The CDR3 bases are TGTGCCAGCAGCCCCTGGACATCTCTCTCTGGAAACACCATATATTTT.

The chain has TRBV6-6 and TRBJ2-7, with a weak D call TRBD2 (5 bases). The CDR3 runs to 13 residues. The V and J ends lost 0 bases and 6 bases respectively, with 9 bases between them. Per the germline V gene, CDR1 is MNHNY and CDR2 is SVGAGI (reference sequence). This chain's CDR3 is CASSYSRGSEQYF. CDR3 nucleotides: TGTGCCAGCAGTTACTCGAGAGGGAGCGAGCAGTACTTC.

This clone turned up a few times. The chain carries TRBV7-2 and TRBJ1-6, with 8 bases fitting TRBD1. The ends lost 5 bases at V and 6 bases at J; junction bases unmatched: 6. From germline, CDR1 is SGHTA and CDR2 FQGNSA. CDR3 length: 15 residues. The chain's CDR3 is CASSLTGEINSPLHF. The CDR3 DNA sequence: TGTGCCAGCAGCCTGACAGGGGAAATTAATTCACCCCTCCACTTT.

This clone was observed once. This sequence joins TRBV14 and TRBJ2-6; 7 positions match TRBD2. Germline values: CDR1 SGHDN, CDR2 FVKESK. CDR3 size: 15 residues. The J segment lost 1 base and the V segment lost 4 bases, leaving 1 base of the junction unmatched. DNA of the CDR3: TGTGCCAGCAGCCGAGCGGGGTCTGGGGCCAACGTCCTGACTTTC. This translates into CASSRAGSGANVLTF.

Details on this clone: Other DNA sequences in this specimen translate into the identical CDR3. The chain joins TRBV5-1 to TRBJ1-6; 8 bases agree with TRBD1. Germline V CDR1 and CDR2: SGHRS, YFSETQ. This CDR3 contains 17 residues. With V trimmed by 4 bases and J by 0 bases, 6 bases remained unmatched. DNA for the CDR3: TGCGCCAGCAGCCCCAGGACAGGGAGCTCCTATAATTCACCCCTCCACTTT. The encoded protein is CASSPRTGSSYNSPLHF.

This clone came up a few times. V and J are TRBV4-3 and TRBJ2-7, with D unresolved. CDR1 and CDR2 (germline): LGHNA, YSLEER. The CDR3 covers 14 residues. V was trimmed by 0 bases and J by 4 bases, leaving 10 bases between them. CDR3 nucleotides: TGCGCCAGCAGCCAAGACAGACCGCGGTACGAGCAGTACTTC. This codes for CASSQDRPRYEQYF.

The count of this clone is one. J is TRBJ1-4 and V is TRBV30; D may be TRBD1 (5 bases). The CDR3 is 14 amino acids. Germline V lookup: CDR1 GTSNPN, CDR2 SVGIG (reference sequence). V lost 3 bases, J lost 7 bases, and 15 bases lay in between. CDR3 in DNA: TGTGCCTGGAGGGACGCCAGGGTCGTTGAAAAACTGTTTTTT. Its translation: CAWRDARVVEKLFF.

The chain joins TRBV19 to TRBJ2-2; D perhaps matches TRBD2 (5 bases). V lost 2 bases, J lost 8 bases, and 12 bases lay in between. The CDR3 length is 14 residues. Germline CDR1 is LNHDA and CDR2 is SQIVND (reference sequence). CDR3 loop: CASSIRGIRGELFF. In DNA, the CDR3 is TGTGCCAGTAGTATACGAGGGATTAGGGGGGAGCTGTTTTTT.

The J gene is TRBJ1-2, the V gene TRBV12-3 or TRBV12-4; unclear D gene. V was clipped by 6 bases and J by 4 bases, with 9 bases between them. The length of the CDR3 is 12 residues. The CDR3 loop is CASRNDSYGYTF. As DNA, the CDR3 is TGTGCCAGCAGAAATGACTCCTATGGCTACACCTTC.

The chain couples TRBV9 to TRBJ2-3; the D gene is possibly TRBD2 (6 bases). This CDR3 has 14 residues. Germline V CDR1 and CDR2: SGDLS, YYNGEE. Trimming shortened V by 0 bases and J by 6 bases, and 11 bases separated the two germline ends. The chain's CDR3 is CASSVAQRGDTQYF. CDR3 DNA: TGTGCCAGCAGCGTAGCTCAACGGGGGGATACGCAGTATTTT.

The chain carries TRBV27 and TRBJ1-2; 9 positions agree with TRBD1. V was clipped by 5 bases and J by 8 bases; unmatched bases: 9. Germline CDR1 MNHEY, CDR2 SMNVEV (reference sequence). The CDR3 loop spans 14 amino acids. The CDR3 DNA follows: TGTGCCAGCAGTCCCCTCAACAGGGGGCAAGGCTACACCTTC. This sequence encodes CASSPLNRGQGYTF.

The chain couples TRBV5-1 to TRBJ2-3; perhaps TRBD2 as D (5 bases). Germline V gene lookup returns CDR1 SGHRS and CDR2 YFSETQ. This CDR3 spans 13 amino acids. V gave up 4 bases and J gave up 6 bases, with 12 bases separating them. This chain's CDR3 is CASSLETRDTQYF. The DNA for the CDR3 is TGCGCCAGCAGCCTGGAAACTAGGGATACGCAGTATTTT.

This clone was detected once. The rearrangement uses TRBV5-3 and TRBJ2-5; 7 positions match TRBD2. TRBV5-3 is sorted into the ORF group, with uncertain function. The J segment lost 0 bases and the V segment lost 0 bases, leaving 8 bases of the junction unmatched. The CDR3 contains 17 residues. CDR3 sequence (DNA): TGTGCCAGAAGCTTGGCCGGGATTAGCGGGTACCAAGAGACCCAGTACTTC. It specifies CARSLAGISGYQETQYF.

The chain couples TRBV6-5 to TRBJ2-7; 7 bases are shared with TRBD1. CDR1 and CDR2 from the germline V gene are MNHEY and SVGAGI. Unmatched junction bases numbered 11, after V lost 7 bases and J lost 2 bases. The CDR3 length is 15 residues. The CDR3 is CASTLTGLFPYEQYF. In DNA, the CDR3 is TGTGCCAGCACCTTGACAGGGTTGTTCCCCTACGAGCAGTACTTC.